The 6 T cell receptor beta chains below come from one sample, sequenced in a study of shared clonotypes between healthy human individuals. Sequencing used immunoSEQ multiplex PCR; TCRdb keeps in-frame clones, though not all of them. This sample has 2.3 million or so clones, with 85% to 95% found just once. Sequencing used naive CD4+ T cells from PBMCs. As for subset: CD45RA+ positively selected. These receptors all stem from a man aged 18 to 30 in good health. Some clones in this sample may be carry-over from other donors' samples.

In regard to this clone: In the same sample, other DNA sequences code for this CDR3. The CDR3 DNA follows: TGTGCCAGCAGCTTAGGTGGGAGAACAGATACGCAGTATTTT. Translation gives CASSLGGRTDTQYF. The chain joins TRBV11-3 to TRBJ2-3; D might be TRBD2 (5 bases). Looked up from germline, CDR1 is SGHNT and CDR2 is YENEEA. The CDR3 sequence is 14 residues long. V was pared by 1 base and J by 3 bases, with 8 bases between.

The chain's CDR3 is CASSRLHSISGNTIYF. The CDR3 bases are TGTGCCAGCAGTCGGCTACACTCGATCTCTGGAAACACCATATATTTT. V is TRBV28 and J is TRBJ1-3, with D unresolved. Per the germline V gene, CDR1 is MDHEN and CDR2 is SYDVKM. The CDR3 consists of 16 residues. Trimming left V 5 bases short and J 0 bases short, with 14 bases between. Looking up the rest from reference TRBV28 and TRBJ1-3 gives the full variable domain: DVKVTQSSRYLVKRTGEKVFLECVQDMDHENMFWYRQDPGLGLRLIYFSYDVKMKEKGDIPEGYSVSREKKERFSLILESASTNQTSMYLCASSRLHSISGNTIYFGEGSWLTVV.

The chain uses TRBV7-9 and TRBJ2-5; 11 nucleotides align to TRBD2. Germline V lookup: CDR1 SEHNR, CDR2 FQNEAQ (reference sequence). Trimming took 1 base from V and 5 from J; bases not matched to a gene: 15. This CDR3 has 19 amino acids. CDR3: CASSLGKWSLAGGEETQYF. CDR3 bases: TGTGCCAGCAGCTTAGGAAAGTGGTCGCTAGCGGGAGGTGAGGAGACCCAGTACTTC.

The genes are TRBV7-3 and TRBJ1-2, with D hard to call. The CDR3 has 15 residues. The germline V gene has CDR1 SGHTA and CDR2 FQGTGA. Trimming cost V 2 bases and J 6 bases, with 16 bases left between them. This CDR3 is CASSLSPETQNGYTF. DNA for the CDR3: TGTGCCAGCAGCTTATCCCCTGAAACCCAAAATGGCTACACCTTC.

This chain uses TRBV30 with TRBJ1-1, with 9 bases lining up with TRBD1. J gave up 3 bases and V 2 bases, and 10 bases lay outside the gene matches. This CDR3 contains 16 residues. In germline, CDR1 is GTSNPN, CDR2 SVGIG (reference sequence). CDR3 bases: TGTGCCTGGAGTCAGGGGACAGGGCGCAGTTACACTGAAGCTTTCTTT. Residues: CAWSQGTGRSYTEAFF.

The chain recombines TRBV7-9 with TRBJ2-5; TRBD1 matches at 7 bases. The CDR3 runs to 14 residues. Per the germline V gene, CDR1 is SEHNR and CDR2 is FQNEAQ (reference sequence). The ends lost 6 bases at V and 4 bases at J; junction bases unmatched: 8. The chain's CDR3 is CASSNRGSGETQYF. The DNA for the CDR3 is TGTGCCAGCAGTAACAGGGGTTCAGGAGAGACCCAGTACTTC.